This TCR beta chain emerged from a study of T cell changes during pregnancy in multiple sclerosis. Germline V gene sequence: CDR1 SGHRS, CDR2 YFSETQ. Unmatched junction bases numbered 10, after V lost 7 bases and J lost 6 bases. The CDR3 loop spans 16 amino acids. Only in-frame clones appear in the TCRdb table, and some are missing; sequencing was by immunoSEQ multiplex PCR. Here the sample spans around 60,000 clones, approximately 93% being singletons. The sequenced sample was peripheral blood, obtained after pregnancy. The TCR sequence derives from a female donor with multiple sclerosis, enrolled in a pregnancy study. V and J are TRBV5-1 and TRBJ2-1; TRBD2 aligns across 13 bases. This chain's CDR3 is CASSQSGTSGTNEQFF. The CDR3 bases are TGCGCCAGCTCACAATCCGGGACTAGCGGGACCAATGAGCAGTTCTTC.